This record covers a single TCR beta chain. Treatment noted: oral pan-JAK inhibitor, 5-10 mg twice daily. V shed 1 base and J shed 6 bases, with 16 bases lying between them. This CDR3 is 16 amino acids long. Germline V CDR1 and CDR2: MNHEY, SMNVEV (reference sequence). The data are from a study of CD8+ T cells in alopecia areata. TCR sequencing used cDNA made by reverse transcription of extracted RNA. Data came from immunoSEQ multiplex PCR; TCRdb stores just in-frame clones and leaves some out. The sample records 150,000 to 200,000 clones, less than 70% being singletons. Sequences were derived from CD4+ T cells sorted from blood, sampled at week 24, from a patient treated with tofacitinib. The V call is TRBV27, the J call TRBJ1-5; the D gene is possibly TRBD1 (6 bases). The clonotype was recovered from a human donor with alopecia areata. Here the CDR3 DNA reads TGTGCCAGCAGTTTATTCTTCACAGGGAGGGGTCAGCCCCAGCATTTT. Its protein is CASSLFFTGRGQPQHF.